This T cell receptor beta chain was sequenced during a study of spatial heterogeneity in lung cancer. Study as a whole: The study observed each unique TCR and UMI combination more than ten times on average in raw reads. General study results and limits: In tumors, expanded intratumoral alpha and beta TCR counts tracked mutation counts.

The time point was: sample taken at primary tumor resection. The input material, whole RNA from tumor, nontumor lung or frozen PBMC, was sequenced unsorted. By share of the sample, this clonotype is medium-sized (0.01 to 0.1%). Its specificity is unknown. Every cDNA TCR molecule received its own unique molecular identifier. MiXCR was run by TCRdb on the 5' RACE reads, yielding one entry per CDR3 protein. The table has a few thousand distinct CDR3 sequences, under 7.5% seen once. V lost 3 bases to trimming and J lost 0 bases, with 15 bases between them. CDR3 length equals 17 residues. Germline V lookup: CDR1 SGHVS, CDR2 FNYEAQ.

The TCR comes from a male donor with early-stage non-small cell lung cancer. This specimen consisted of lung tumor tissue, obtained at surgery. The chain joins TRBV7-6 to TRBJ1-3; D is uncertain. This chain's CDR3 is CASSFSSVTYSGNTIYF. CDR3 coding DNA: TGTGCCAGCAGCTTCTCCTCTGTTACCTACTCTGGAAACACCATATATTTT.